A single sample is the source of the 22 T cell receptor beta chains below, sequenced in a study of OX40 agonist ivuxolimab in advanced cancers. This table comes from immunoSEQ multiplex PCR, and its TCRdb copy is limited to in-frame clones, with some not included. Of about 130,000 clones in the sample, 85% to 95% are singletons; the top ten hold approximately 0.81%. Sequenced material: CD4+ or CD8+ T cells sorted from blood, taken in a trial of the OX40 agonist ivuxolimab. These receptor sequences come from an adult with an advanced solid tumor such as melanoma, head and neck, liver or kidney cancer.

This chain connects TRBV29-1 to TRBJ2-1, with D perhaps TRBD2 (6 bases). The CDR3 covers 13 residues. Germline loops: CDR1 SQVTM, CDR2 ANQGSEA. The V end was cut by 4 bases, the J end by 1 base, with 8 bases between. This CDR3 reads CSVVGTSYNEQFF. The CDR3 region has the DNA TGCAGCGTTGTGGGGACTTCCTACAATGAGCAGTTCTTC.

The chain links TRBV7-9 to TRBJ1-4; D is perhaps TRBD1 (6 bases). CDR3 length: 13 residues. The V end was cut by 5 bases, the J end by 8 bases, with 12 bases between. Germline assignment: CDR1 SEHNR and CDR2 FQNEAQ (reference sequence). The CDR3 bases are TGTGCCAGCAGCCTGATACAGGGAGAAAAACTGTTTTTT. Protein: CASSLIQGEKLFF.

The chain couples TRBV5-1 to TRBJ2-1; 10 bases fit TRBD2. The V segment lost 4 bases and the J segment 8 bases; nucleotides outside the gene matches: 12. The germline V gene encodes CDR1 SGHRS and CDR2 YFSETQ. The length of the CDR3 is 16 residues. CDR3 sequence reads: CASSGALAGELDEQFF. CDR3 sequence (DNA): TGCGCCAGCAGCGGGGCTCTAGCGGGAGAACTGGATGAGCAGTTCTTC.

V is TRBV5-1 and J is TRBJ1-1, with TRBD1 identical over 7 bases. This CDR3 has 14 amino acids. After removal of 4 bases from V and 5 bases from J, the junction contained 8 bases not matched to a gene. Germline CDR1 and CDR2: SGHRS and YFSETQ. The CDR3 spells CASSLTGSRTEAFF. Written as DNA, the CDR3 is TGCGCCAGCAGCCTGACAGGGTCTCGGACTGAAGCTTTCTTT.

The V gene is TRBV19, the J gene TRBJ2-4; tentatively, D is TRBD1 or TRBD2 (5 bases each). CDR3 length: 15 amino acids. Trimming removed 0 bases at V and 6 bases at J, with 12 bases between. Germline values: CDR1 LNHDA, CDR2 SQIVND (reference sequence). The CDR3 region is CASSIEKVGTNIQYF. The CDR3 DNA follows: TGTGCCAGTAGTATAGAAAAAGTCGGGACAAACATTCAGTACTTC. Full variable domain (remainder filled in from reference TRBV19 and TRBJ2-4): DGGITQSPKYLFRKEGQNVTLSCEQNLNHDAMYWYRQDPGQGLRLIYYSQIVNDFQKGDIAEGYSVSREKKESFPLTVTSAQKNPTAFYLCASSIEKVGTNIQYFGAGTRLSVL.

The chain carries TRBV12-5 and TRBJ1-5; D is ambiguous. Germline V lookup: CDR1 LGHNT, CDR2 FRNRAP. V was cut by 2 bases and J by 4 bases, with 6 bases left in between. The CDR3 loop spans 13 amino acids. In DNA, the CDR3 is TGTGCTAGTGGTTTGACGGGGAATCAGCCCCAGCATTTT. It yields the protein CASGLTGNQPQHF.

This clone has only one observation. The chain couples TRBV7-9 to TRBJ2-3; D is undetermined. In germline, CDR1 is SEHNR, CDR2 FQNEAQ (reference sequence). V shed 5 bases and J shed 4 bases, with 13 bases lying between them. This CDR3 spans 14 amino acids. The CDR3 protein is CASSPGGSADTQYF. The DNA of the CDR3 is TGTGCCAGCAGCCCGGGTGGAAGTGCAGATACGCAGTATTTT.

V and J are TRBV28 and TRBJ2-7; D unclear. This CDR3 spans 12 amino acids. From germline, CDR1 is MDHEN and CDR2 SYDVKM. V was trimmed by 7 bases and J by 3 bases, leaving 10 bases between them. CDR3 loop: CASTYSSYEQYF. The CDR3, as DNA: TGTGCCAGCACCTATTCAAGCTACGAGCAGTACTTC.

The V and J genes are TRBV9 and TRBJ2-3; the D gene is possibly TRBD2 (6 bases). From germline, CDR1 is SGDLS and CDR2 YYNGEE. This CDR3 comprises 16 residues. V was pared by 3 bases and J by 1 base, with 15 bases between. In nucleotides, the CDR3 is TGTGCCAGCAGCGATAGGGGCGGGGACGGCACAGATACGCAGTATTTT. This encodes CASSDRGGDGTDTQYF.

V usage is TRBV6-5 and J usage is TRBJ2-7, with D perhaps TRBD2 (5 bases). This CDR3 has 13 amino acids. V shed 6 bases and J shed 3 bases, with 12 bases lying between them. Germline loops: CDR1 MNHEY, CDR2 SVGAGI. CDR3 sequence (DNA): TGTGCCAGCAGCCAAACTAGTGACTACGAGCAGTACTTC. Protein product: CASSQTSDYEQYF.

This chain's CDR3 is CAIGTYNEQFF. CDR3 DNA: TGTGCCATAGGGACCTACAATGAGCAGTTCTTC. The chain employs TRBV19 and TRBJ2-1; D not resolved. The germline V gene encodes CDR1 LNHDA and CDR2 SQIVND (reference sequence). Trimming cost V 10 bases and J 2 bases, with 6 bases left between them. The CDR3 length is 11 residues.

The chain carries TRBV29-1 and TRBJ2-7; 8 nucleotides align to TRBD1. The V and J ends lost 4 bases and 0 bases, in that order; junction bases with no gene match: 5. Germline loops: CDR1 SQVTM, CDR2 ANQGSEA. The CDR3 is made up of 14 amino acids. The CDR3 sequence: CSVGGTGYSYEQYF. The DNA for the CDR3 is TGCAGCGTTGGGGGGACAGGATACTCCTACGAGCAGTACTTC.

The V gene is TRBV25-1, the J gene TRBJ2-5; the match to TRBD1 covers 8 bases. V shed 1 base, J shed 4 bases, and the junction held 8 bases outside the gene matches. The CDR3 runs 16 residues. From germline, CDR1 is MGHDK and CDR2 SYGVNS. CDR3 amino acids: CASSESPGQGPETQYF. The DNA of the CDR3 is TGTGCCAGCAGTGAATCGCCAGGACAGGGTCCAGAGACCCAGTACTTC.

The J gene is TRBJ1-4, the V gene TRBV18; the D gene is possibly TRBD1 (6 bases). The CDR3 contains 15 residues. Germline-derived CDR1 and CDR2 are KGHSH and LQKENI. The ends were cut back, 1 base at V and 6 bases at J, with 12 bases in the middle. The CDR3 nucleotides read TGTGCCAGCTCACCACGCGGGGGCGCGGATGAAAAACTGTTTTTT. It codes for CASSPRGGADEKLFF.

The V gene is TRBV29-1, the J gene TRBJ1-1, with D possibly matching TRBD1 (5 bases). Germline CDR1 reads SQVTM; CDR2 reads ANQGSEA. The CDR3 contains 11 residues. The V gene lost 0 bases and the J gene lost 11 bases, with 10 bases spanning the gap. The CDR3 DNA reads TGCAGCGTTGAAGATGGGGGTGGTGCTTTCTTT. Amino acids: CSVEDGGGAFF.

J is TRBJ1-1 and V is TRBV15; a possible D gene is TRBD1 (5 bases). V was trimmed by 0 bases and J by 4 bases, leaving 12 bases between them. CDR3 size: 15 residues. The germline V gene has CDR1 LNHNV and CDR2 YYDKDF (reference sequence). The DNA of the CDR3 is TGTGCCACCAGCAGAGATGTGGGGGAGAGCACTGAAGCTTTCTTT. Protein sequence: CATSRDVGESTEAFF.

The J gene is TRBJ1-2, the V gene TRBV5-3, with D maybe TRBD1 (6 bases). TRBV5-3 is reported as an ORF; its role is uncertain. CDR3 length: 16 amino acids. The germline V and J ends were trimmed by 2 bases and 4 bases, with 18 bases remaining between them. This CDR3 reads CARSFGQGLSGYGYTF. The CDR3 DNA is TGTGCCAGAAGCTTCGGGCAGGGGTTGTCGGGCTATGGCTACACCTTC.

This rearrangement joins TRBV29-1 to TRBJ2-1, with a tentative D call TRBD1 (5 bases). The CDR3 loop spans 14 amino acids. Per the germline V gene, CDR1 is SQVTM and CDR2 is ANQGSEA. With 1 base removed from V and 0 bases from J, the gap between germline ends came to 7 bases. The CDR3 nucleotides are TGCAGCGTTGAAGGACAGAGCTCCTACAATGAGCAGTTCTTC. It translates to CSVEGQSSYNEQFF.

The chain has TRBV5-8 and TRBJ2-5, with 10 bases that match TRBD2. Germline V gene lookup returns CDR1 SGHTS and CDR2 YDEGEE. V shed 3 bases and J 1 base; nucleotides not matched to a gene: 3. This CDR3 is built from 15 residues. This CDR3 is CASSSSGRVQETQYF. CDR3 bases: TGTGCCAGCAGCTCCAGCGGGAGGGTCCAAGAGACCCAGTACTTC.

J is TRBJ2-5 and V is TRBV7-3; a weak D match, TRBD2 (5 bases). Germline V CDR1 and CDR2: SGHTA, FQGTGA. CDR3 size: 13 residues. V dropped 5 bases and J dropped 11 bases, with 18 bases sitting between them. In nucleotides, the CDR3 is TGTGCCAGCAGCCCCGGGGTGGCGTTAGGGCAGTACTTC. Translating it yields CASSPGVALGQYF.

The chain is built from TRBV27 and TRBJ2-3, with D maybe TRBD2 (6 bases). The CDR3 spans 14 residues. V lost 10 bases and J lost 3, with 17 bases in between. Germline V CDR1 and CDR2: MNHEY, SMNVEV (reference sequence). This chain's CDR3 is CATNREYGTDTQYF. DNA for the CDR3: TGTGCCACCAATCGGGAGTACGGAACAGATACGCAGTATTTT.

This clone occurred a few times. The rearrangement uses TRBV2 and TRBJ1-2, with 9 bases lining up with TRBD1. The CDR3 loop spans 12 amino acids. From germline, CDR1 is SNHLY and CDR2 FYNNEI. Losses at the gene ends were 8 bases for V and 7 bases for J; bases not matched to a gene: 5. CDR3 bases: TGTGCCAGCGGGGGACAGGGTTTTGGCTACACCTTC. As protein: CASGGQGFGYTF. Full variable domain (rest looked up from reference TRBV2 and TRBJ1-2): EPEVTQTPSHQVTQMGQEVILRCVPISNHLYFYWYRQILGQKVEFLVSFYNNEISEKSEIFDDQFSVERPDGSNFTLKIRSTKLEDSAMYFCASGGQGFGYTFGSGTRLTVV.